These 9 T cell receptor beta chains originate from one sample sequenced in a study of blood T cell repertoires in COVID-19. The table came from immunoSEQ multiplex PCR; TCRdb's copy has only in-frame clones and leaves some out. The table lists more than 140,000 clones, approximately 82% of them singletons. Sequencing was carried out using peripheral blood. These receptors were obtained from a woman in her forties or fifties in a cohort sampled during active or convalescent COVID-19.

This rearrangement joins TRBV5-1 to TRBJ2-1, with 8 positions matching TRBD1. CDR1 SGHRS and CDR2 YFSETQ come from the germline V gene. The CDR3 spans 14 residues. With V trimmed by 0 bases and J by 5 bases, 1 base remained unmatched. CDR3 coding DNA: TGCGCCAGCAGCTTGGGGGACAGGAACAATGAGCAGTTCTTC. Its protein product is CASSLGDRNNEQFF.

The chain uses TRBV30 and TRBJ2-7; TRBD1 matches at 9 bases. CDR1 is GTSNPN, CDR2 SVGIG, per germline (reference sequence). Germline trimming cut 6 bases from V and 0 bases from J; bases unmatched to any gene: 6. The length of the CDR3 is 14 residues. CDR3 amino acids: CACPTGGFSYEQYF. CDR3 coding DNA: TGTGCCTGCCCGACAGGGGGGTTCTCCTACGAGCAGTACTTC.

The V call is TRBV7-2, the J call TRBJ1-3; 7 bases match TRBD1. Germline CDR1 and CDR2: SGHTA and FQGNSA. Trimming at V came to 4 bases and at J to 4 bases, leaving 16 bases not matched to a gene. This CDR3 comprises 18 residues. In DNA, the CDR3 is TGTGCCAGCAGCTCCCTAGCCTCGAACACAGGGGTCGGAAACACCATATATTTT. Amino acid sequence: CASSSLASNTGVGNTIYF.

This clone was counted a few times. The rearrangement joins TRBV5-1 to TRBJ1-1; maybe TRBD1 (6 bases). The V end lost 1 base, the J end lost 5 bases, and 15 bases lay between the germline ends. The CDR3 runs 15 residues. Germline values: CDR1 SGHRS, CDR2 YFSETQ. CDR3 DNA: TGCGCCAGCAGCTTGTCCCCAGGGGAGGGGACTGAAGCTTTCTTT. Translated: CASSLSPGEGTEAFF.

The V call is TRBV5-5, the J call TRBJ1-1, with TRBD1 matching over 11 bases. CDR3 length equals 17 residues. V dropped 2 bases and J dropped 4; count of bases not matched to a gene: 10. The germline gives CDR1 SGHKS, CDR2 YYEKEE (reference sequence). The CDR3, as DNA: TGTGCCAGCAGCTTCCACCGGGGACAGGGGGTTCTCACTGAAGCTTTCTTT. Residues: CASSFHRGQGVLTEAFF.

This sequence joins TRBV6-5 and TRBJ1-4, with 8 positions matching TRBD1. The germline gives CDR1 MNHEY, CDR2 SVGAGI. The length of the CDR3 is 15 residues. The V segment lost 1 base and the J segment 6 bases; nucleotides outside the gene matches: 4. The CDR3 DNA reads as TGTGCCAGCAGTTACTGGCAGGGGGCTGATGAAAAACTGTTTTTT. Amino acids: CASSYWQGADEKLFF.

The table lists this clone with a few counts. The chain links TRBV5-5 to TRBJ1-1; TRBD1 agrees at 8 bases. CDR3 size: 13 residues. Germline trimming cut 3 bases from V and 5 bases from J; bases unmatched to any gene: 3. CDR1 SGHKS and CDR2 YYEKEE come from the germline V gene (reference sequence). CDR3 sequence: CASSWGQETEAFF. CDR3 coding DNA: TGTGCCAGCAGCTGGGGACAGGAAACTGAAGCTTTCTTT.

The rearrangement links TRBV5-1 to TRBJ1-3; the match to TRBD1 covers 7 bases. The CDR3 contains 14 residues. The trim removed 5 bases at V and 1 base at J, leaving 3 bases unmatched. Germline CDR1 SGHRS, CDR2 YFSETQ. The CDR3 nucleotides read TGCGCCAGCAGGGAGGGGGCTTCTGGAAACACCATATATTTT. Encoded protein: CASREGASGNTIYF.

This sequence joins TRBV6-5 and TRBJ1-1, with D possibly TRBD1 on 5 matching bases. V was trimmed by 5 bases and J by 11 bases, leaving 18 bases between them. Per the germline V gene, CDR1 is MNHEY and CDR2 is SVGAGI. The CDR3 is 13 amino acids. This CDR3 is CASSTPRDRGAFF. CDR3 bases: TGTGCCAGCAGTACCCCTCGGGATCGGGGGGCTTTCTTT.